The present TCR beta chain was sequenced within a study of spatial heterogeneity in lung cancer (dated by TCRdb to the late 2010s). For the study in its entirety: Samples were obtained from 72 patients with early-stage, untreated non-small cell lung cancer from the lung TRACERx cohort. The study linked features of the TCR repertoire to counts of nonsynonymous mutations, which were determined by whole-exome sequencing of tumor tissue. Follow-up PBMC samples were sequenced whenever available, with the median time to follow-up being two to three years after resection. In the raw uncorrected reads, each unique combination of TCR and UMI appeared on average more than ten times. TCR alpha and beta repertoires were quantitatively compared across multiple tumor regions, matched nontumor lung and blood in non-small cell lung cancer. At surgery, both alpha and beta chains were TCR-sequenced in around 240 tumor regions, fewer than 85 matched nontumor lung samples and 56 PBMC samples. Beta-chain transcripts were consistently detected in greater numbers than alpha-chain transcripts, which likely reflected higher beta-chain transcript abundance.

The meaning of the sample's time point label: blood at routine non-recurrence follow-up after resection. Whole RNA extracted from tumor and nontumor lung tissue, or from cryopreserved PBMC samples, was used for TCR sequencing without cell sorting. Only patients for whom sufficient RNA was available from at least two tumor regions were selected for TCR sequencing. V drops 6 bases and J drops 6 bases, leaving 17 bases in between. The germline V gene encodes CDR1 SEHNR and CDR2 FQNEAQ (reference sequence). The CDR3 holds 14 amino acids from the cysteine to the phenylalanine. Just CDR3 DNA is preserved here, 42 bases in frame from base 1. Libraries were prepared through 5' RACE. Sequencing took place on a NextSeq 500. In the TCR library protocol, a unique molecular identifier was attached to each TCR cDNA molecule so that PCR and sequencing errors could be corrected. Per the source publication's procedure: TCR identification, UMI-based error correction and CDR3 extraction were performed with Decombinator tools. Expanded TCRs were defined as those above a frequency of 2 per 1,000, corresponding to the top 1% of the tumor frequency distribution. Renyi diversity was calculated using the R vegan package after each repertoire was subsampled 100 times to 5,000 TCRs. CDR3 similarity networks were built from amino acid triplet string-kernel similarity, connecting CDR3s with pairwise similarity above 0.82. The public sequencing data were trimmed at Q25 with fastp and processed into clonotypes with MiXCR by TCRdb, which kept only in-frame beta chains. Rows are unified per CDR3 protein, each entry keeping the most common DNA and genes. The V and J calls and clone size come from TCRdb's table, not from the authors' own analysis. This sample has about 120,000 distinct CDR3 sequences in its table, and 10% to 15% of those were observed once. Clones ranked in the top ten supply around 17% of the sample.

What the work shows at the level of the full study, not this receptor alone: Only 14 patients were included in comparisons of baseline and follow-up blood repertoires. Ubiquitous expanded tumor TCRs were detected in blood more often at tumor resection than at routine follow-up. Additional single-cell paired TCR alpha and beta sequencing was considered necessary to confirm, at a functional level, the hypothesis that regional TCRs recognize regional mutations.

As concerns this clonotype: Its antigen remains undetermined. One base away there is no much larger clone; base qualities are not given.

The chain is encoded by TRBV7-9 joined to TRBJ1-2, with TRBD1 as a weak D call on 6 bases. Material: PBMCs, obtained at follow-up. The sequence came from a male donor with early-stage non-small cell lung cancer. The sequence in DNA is TGTGCCAGCAGATCACAGGGATTTGCCAATGGCTACACCTTC. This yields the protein CASRSQGFANGYTF.